This TCR beta chain is from a study of CD8 T cells in Susac syndrome. With 0 bases removed from V and 0 bases from J, the gap between germline ends came to 4 bases. This CDR3 spans 15 amino acids. Germline V gene lookup returns CDR1 SGHKS and CDR2 YYEKEE (reference sequence). The authors reverse transcribed roughly 0.45 to 1 ug RNA with random hexamers. TCR beta CDR3 was amplified by immunoSEQ multiplex PCR. This amplification extended across 54 Vbeta and 13 Jbeta segments. TCRdb independently ran MiXCR on the immunoSEQ multiplex PCR reads; one entry per CDR3 protein. This sample has about 53,000 distinct CDR3 sequences, with roughly 94% found just once.

The J gene is TRBJ2-6, the V gene TRBV5-5; D ambiguous. The sequenced sample was CD8+ T cells from PBMCs. The sequence was obtained from a human donor with Susac syndrome. This chain's CDR3 is CASSLVFSGANVLTF. CDR3 DNA sequence: TGTGCCAGCAGCTTGGTATTCTCTGGGGCCAACGTCCTGACTTTC.